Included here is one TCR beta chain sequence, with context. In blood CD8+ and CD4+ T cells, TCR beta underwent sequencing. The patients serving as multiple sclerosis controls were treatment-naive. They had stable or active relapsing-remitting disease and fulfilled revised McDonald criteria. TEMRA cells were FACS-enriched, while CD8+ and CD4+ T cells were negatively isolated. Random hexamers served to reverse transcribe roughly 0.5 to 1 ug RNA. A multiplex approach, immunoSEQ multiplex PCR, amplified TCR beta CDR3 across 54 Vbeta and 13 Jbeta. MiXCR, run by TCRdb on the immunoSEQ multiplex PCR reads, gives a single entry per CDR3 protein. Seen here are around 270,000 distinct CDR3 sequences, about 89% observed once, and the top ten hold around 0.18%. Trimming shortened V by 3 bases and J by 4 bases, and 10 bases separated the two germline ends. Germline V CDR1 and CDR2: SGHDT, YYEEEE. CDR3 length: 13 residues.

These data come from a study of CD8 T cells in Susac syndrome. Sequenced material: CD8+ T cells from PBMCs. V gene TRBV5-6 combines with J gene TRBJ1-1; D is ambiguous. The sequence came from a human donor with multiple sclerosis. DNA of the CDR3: TGTGCCAGCAGCTGGACGGCGTCCACTGAAGCTTTCTTT. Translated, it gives CASSWTASTEAFF.